This TCR beta chain was obtained from a study of CD8+ T cells in alopecia areata. Whole-study context: Treated patients took oral tofacitinib at 5 to 10 mg twice daily.

Whole-study findings and limits: Normal scalp had lower clonality than lesional scalp, with alopecia totalis/universalis lesions showing this most strongly.

V lost 3 bases and J 0 bases, leaving 12 bases between the germline ends. Germline assignment: CDR1 SGHNT and CDR2 YYREEE (reference sequence). This CDR3 comprises 15 residues. Peripheral blood and lesional scalp punch biopsies came from alopecia areata patients. PBMCs yielded sorted CD4+ and CD8+ T cells. RNA extraction and reverse transcription yielded cDNA as sequencing template. Sequenced by immunoSEQ multiplex PCR; TCRdb stores in-frame clones only, minus some. The sample lists more than 200,000 clones, around two thirds seen once, with about 1.3% in the top ten. In regard to this clone: The antigen is unknown.

The chain carries TRBV5-4 and TRBJ1-1, with a tentative D call TRBD1 (6 bases). The sequenced sample was CD4+ T cells sorted from blood, obtained at week 0. The source of this sequence is a human donor with alopecia areata. CDR3 residues: CASSSEGGLNTEAFF. The CDR3 nucleotides are TGTGCCAGCAGCTCAGAGGGGGGTCTGAACACTGAAGCTTTCTTT.